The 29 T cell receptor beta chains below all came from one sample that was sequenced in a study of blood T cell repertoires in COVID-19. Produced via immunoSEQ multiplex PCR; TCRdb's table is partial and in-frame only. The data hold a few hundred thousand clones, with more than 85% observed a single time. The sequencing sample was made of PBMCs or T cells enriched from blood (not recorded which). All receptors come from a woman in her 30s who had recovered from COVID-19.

The CDR3: CASSRPYGYTF. The CDR3 coding sequence is TGTGCCAGCAGCCGTCCTTATGGCTACACCTTC. This chain joins TRBV12-3 or TRBV12-4 and TRBJ1-2; D gene uncertain. The CDR3 has 11 amino acids. V lost 6 bases, J lost 5 bases, and 7 bases lay in between.

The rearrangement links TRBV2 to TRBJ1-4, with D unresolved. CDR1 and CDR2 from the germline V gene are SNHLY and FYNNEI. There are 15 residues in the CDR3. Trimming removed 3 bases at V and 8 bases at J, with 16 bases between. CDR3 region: CASSDWPTEREKLFF. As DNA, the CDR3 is TGTGCCAGCAGTGATTGGCCAACGGAGAGGGAAAAACTGTTTTTT.

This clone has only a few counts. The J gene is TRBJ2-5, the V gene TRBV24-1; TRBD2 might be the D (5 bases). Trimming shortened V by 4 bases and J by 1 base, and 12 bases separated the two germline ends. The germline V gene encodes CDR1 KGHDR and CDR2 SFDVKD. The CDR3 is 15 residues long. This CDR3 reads CATSERYGSQETQYF. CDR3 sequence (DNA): TGTGCCACCAGTGAGAGGTATGGGAGCCAAGAGACCCAGTACTTC.

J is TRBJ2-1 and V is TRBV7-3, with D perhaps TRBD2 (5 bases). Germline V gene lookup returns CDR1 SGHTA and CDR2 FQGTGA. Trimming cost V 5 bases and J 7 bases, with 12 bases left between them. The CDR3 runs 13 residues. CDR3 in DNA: TGTGCCAGCAGCCCCGGTTGGAGGAATGAGCAGTTCTTC. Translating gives CASSPGWRNEQFF.

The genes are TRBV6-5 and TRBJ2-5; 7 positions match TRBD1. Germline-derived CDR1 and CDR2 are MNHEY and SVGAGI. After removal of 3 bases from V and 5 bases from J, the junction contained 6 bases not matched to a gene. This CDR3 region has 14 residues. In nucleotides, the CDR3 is TGTGCCAGCAGTTATGATACAGGGGTCGAGACCCAGTACTTC. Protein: CASSYDTGVETQYF.

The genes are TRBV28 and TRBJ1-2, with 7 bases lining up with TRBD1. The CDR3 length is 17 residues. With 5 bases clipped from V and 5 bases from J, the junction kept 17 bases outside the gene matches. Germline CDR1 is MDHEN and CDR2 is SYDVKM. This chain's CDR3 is CASSTYSTGTARYGYTF. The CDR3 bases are TGTGCCAGCAGTACATACTCAACCGGGACAGCTCGATATGGCTACACCTTC.

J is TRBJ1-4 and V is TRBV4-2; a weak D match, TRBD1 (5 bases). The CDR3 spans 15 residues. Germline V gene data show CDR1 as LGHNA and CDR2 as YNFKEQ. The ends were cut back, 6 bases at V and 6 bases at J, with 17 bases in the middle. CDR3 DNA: TGTGCCAGCAGACCTAGGGGTGGGCCCGATGAAAAACTGTTTTTT. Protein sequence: CASRPRGGPDEKLFF.

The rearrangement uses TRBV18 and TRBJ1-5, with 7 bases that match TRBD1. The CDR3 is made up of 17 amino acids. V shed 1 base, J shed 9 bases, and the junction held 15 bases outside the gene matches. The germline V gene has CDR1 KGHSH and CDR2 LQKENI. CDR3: CASSPLAPTGDIPPQHF. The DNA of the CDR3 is TGTGCCAGCTCACCACTGGCCCCCACAGGGGATATCCCGCCCCAGCATTTT.

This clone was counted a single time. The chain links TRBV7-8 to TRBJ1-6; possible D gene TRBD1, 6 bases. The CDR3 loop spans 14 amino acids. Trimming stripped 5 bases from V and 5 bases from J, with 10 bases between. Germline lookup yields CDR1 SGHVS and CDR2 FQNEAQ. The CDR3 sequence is CASSPDRNNSPLHF. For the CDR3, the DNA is TGTGCCAGCAGCCCGGACAGAAATAATTCACCCCTCCACTTT. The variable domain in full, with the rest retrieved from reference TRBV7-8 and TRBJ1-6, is GAGVSQSPRYKVAKRGQDVALRCDPISGHVSLFWYQQALGQGPEFLTYFQNEAQLDKSGLPSDRFFAERPEGSVSTLKIQRTQQEDSAVYLCASSPDRNNSPLHFGNGTRLTVT.

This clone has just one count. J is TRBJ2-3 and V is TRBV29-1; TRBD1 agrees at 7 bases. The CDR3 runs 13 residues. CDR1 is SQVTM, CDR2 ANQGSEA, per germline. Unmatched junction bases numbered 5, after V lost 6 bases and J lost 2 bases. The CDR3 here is CSVGDRATDTQYF. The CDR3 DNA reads TGCAGCGTCGGGGACAGAGCCACAGATACGCAGTATTTT.

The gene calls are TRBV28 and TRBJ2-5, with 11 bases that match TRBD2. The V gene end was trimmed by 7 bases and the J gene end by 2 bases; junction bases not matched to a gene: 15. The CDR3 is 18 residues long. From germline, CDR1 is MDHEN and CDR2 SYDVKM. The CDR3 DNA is TGTGCCAGCACCCTGGGACTAGCGGAGAGTCGGGGGCAAGAGACCCAGTACTTC. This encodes CASTLGLAESRGQETQYF.

CDR3 in amino acids: CASRRANTGELFF. The CDR3 DNA follows: TGCGCCAGCCGGCGGGCGAACACCGGGGAGCTGTTTTTT. The chain carries TRBV5-1 and TRBJ2-2, with D maybe TRBD2 (5 bases). Germline-derived CDR1 and CDR2 are SGHRS and YFSETQ. The CDR3 is 13 amino acids. Trimming took off 7 bases at V and 0 bases at J, with 7 bases between the two ends.

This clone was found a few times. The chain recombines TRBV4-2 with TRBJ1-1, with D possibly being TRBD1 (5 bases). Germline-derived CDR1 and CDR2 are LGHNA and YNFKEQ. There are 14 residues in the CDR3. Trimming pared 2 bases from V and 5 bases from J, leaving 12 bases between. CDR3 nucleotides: TGTGCCAGCAGCCAATTGGGGGGGAGGACTGAAGCTTTCTTT. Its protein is CASSQLGGRTEAFF.

The CDR3 region is CASSIRARGRNQPQHF. CDR3 DNA: TGTGCCAGTAGTATAAGGGCCAGGGGGCGAAATCAGCCCCAGCATTTT. The chain recombines TRBV19 with TRBJ1-5; TRBD1 matches 8 bases. V lost 2 bases, J lost 4 bases, and 7 bases stayed unmatched. The germline CDR1 and CDR2 sequences are LNHDA and SQIVND (reference sequence). This CDR3 is built from 16 residues. Using reference TRBV19 and TRBJ1-5 for the parts outside the CDR3, the full variable domain is DGGITQSPKYLFRKEGQNVTLSCEQNLNHDAMYWYRQDPGQGLRLIYYSQIVNDFQKGDIAEGYSVSREKKESFPLTVTSAQKNPTAFYLCASSIRARGRNQPQHFGDGTRLSIL.

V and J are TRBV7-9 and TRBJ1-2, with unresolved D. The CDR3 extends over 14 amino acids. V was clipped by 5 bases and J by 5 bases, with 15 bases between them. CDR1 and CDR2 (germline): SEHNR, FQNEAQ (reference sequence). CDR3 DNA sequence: TGTGCCAGCAGCCAGACACGGAAAGTATATGGCTACACCTTC. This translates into CASSQTRKVYGYTF.

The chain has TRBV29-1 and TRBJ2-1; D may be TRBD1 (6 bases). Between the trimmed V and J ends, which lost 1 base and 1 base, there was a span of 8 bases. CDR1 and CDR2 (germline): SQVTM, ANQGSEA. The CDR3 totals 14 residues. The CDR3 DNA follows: TGCAGCGTTGAAGGCAGGGGATCCTACAATGAGCAGTTCTTC. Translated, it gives CSVEGRGSYNEQFF.

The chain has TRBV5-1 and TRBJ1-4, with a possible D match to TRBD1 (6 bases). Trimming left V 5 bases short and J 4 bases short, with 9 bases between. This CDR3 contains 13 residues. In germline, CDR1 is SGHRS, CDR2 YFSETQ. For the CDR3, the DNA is TGCGCCAGCAGTGAGGGGGATAATGAAAAACTGTTTTTT. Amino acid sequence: CASSEGDNEKLFF.

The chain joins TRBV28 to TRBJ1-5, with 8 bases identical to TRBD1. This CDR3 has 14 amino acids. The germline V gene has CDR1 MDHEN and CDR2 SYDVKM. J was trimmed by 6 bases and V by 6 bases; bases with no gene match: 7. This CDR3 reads CASSKTGVSQPQHF. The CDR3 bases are TGTGCCAGCAGCAAGACAGGGGTAAGTCAGCCCCAGCATTTT.

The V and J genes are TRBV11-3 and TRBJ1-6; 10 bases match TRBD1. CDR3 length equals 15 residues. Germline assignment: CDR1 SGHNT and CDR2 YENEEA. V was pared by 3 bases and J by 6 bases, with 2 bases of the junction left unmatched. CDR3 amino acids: CASSLGQGSNSPLHF. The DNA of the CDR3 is TGTGCCAGCAGCTTGGGACAGGGGAGTAATTCACCCCTCCACTTT.

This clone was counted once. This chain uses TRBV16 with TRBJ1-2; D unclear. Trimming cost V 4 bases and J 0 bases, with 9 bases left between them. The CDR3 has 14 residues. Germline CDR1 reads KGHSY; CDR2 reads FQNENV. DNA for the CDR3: TGTGCCAGCAGCCTGACCCAGGCTAACTATGGCTACACCTTC. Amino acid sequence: CASSLTQANYGYTF.

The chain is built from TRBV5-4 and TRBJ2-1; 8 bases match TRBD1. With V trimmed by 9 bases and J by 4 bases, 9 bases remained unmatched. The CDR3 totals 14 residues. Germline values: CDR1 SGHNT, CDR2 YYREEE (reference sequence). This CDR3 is CAIDDRGRYNEQFF. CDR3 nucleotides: TGTGCCATCGACGACAGGGGTCGATACAATGAGCAGTTCTTC.

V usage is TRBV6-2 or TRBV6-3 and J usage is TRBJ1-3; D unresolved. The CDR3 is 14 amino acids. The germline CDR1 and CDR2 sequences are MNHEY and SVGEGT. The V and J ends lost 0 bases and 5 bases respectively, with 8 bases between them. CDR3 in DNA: TGTGCCAGCAGTTACTCCGACATGAGAAACACCATATATTTT. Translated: CASSYSDMRNTIYF.

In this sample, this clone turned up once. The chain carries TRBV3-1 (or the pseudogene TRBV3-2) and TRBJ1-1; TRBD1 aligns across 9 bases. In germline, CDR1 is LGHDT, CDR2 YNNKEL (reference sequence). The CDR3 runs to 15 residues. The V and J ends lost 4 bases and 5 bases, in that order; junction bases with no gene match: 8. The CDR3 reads CASSRITGGGTEAFF. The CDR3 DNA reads TGTGCCAGCAGCCGTATAACAGGGGGCGGGACTGAAGCTTTCTTT.

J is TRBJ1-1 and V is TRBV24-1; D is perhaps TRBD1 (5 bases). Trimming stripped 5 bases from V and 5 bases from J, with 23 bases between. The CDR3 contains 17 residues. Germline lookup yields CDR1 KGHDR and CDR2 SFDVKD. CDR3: CATSVLVVAGSITEAFF. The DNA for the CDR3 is TGTGCCACCAGTGTCCTTGTTGTGGCAGGGTCCATAACTGAAGCTTTCTTT.

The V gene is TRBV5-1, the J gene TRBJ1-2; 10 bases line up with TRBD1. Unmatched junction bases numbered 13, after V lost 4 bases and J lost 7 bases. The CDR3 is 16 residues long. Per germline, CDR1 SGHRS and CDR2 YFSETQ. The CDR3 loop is CASSPWGDRGQGGYTF. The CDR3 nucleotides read TGCGCCAGCAGCCCGTGGGGCGACAGGGGGCAGGGTGGCTACACCTTC.

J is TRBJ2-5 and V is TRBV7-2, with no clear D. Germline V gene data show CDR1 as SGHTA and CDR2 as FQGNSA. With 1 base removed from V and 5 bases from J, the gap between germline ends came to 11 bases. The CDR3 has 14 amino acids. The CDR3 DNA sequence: TGTGCCAGCAGCTTAGGCCAAGTCGGGGAGACCCAGTACTTC. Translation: CASSLGQVGETQYF.

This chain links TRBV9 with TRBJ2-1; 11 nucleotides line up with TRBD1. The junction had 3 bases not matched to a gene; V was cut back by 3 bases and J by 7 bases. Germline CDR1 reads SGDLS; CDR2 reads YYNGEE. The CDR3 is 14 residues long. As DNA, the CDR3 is TGTGCCAGCAGCGCCGGACAGGGGGCAAATGAGCAGTTCTTC. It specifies CASSAGQGANEQFF.

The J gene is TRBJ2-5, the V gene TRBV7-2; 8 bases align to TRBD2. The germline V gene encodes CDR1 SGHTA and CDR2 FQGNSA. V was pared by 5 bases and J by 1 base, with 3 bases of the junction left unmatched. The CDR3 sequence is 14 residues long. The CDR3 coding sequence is TGTGCCAGCAGCCCGGCGGGGGGCCAAGAGACCCAGTACTTC. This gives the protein CASSPAGGQETQYF.

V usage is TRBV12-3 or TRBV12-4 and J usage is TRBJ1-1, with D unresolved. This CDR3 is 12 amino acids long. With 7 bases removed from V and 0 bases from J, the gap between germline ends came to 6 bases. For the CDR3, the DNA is TGTGCCAGCATCGGAGTGAACACTGAAGCTTTCTTT. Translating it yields CASIGVNTEAFF.